The next 27 T cell receptor beta chains were all read from a single sample in a study of blood T cell repertoires in COVID-19. Repertoires were generated with immunoSEQ multiplex PCR, while TCRdb's copy carries only in-frame clones and drops some. Among about 400,000 clones, around 87% were seen once, and the ten largest hold less than 2.5%. The specimen sequenced was PBMCs or T cells enriched from blood (not recorded which). The receptors derive from a man aged 35-49 years in a cohort exposed to, infected with or recovered from COVID-19 (not recorded which).

The chain has TRBV9 and TRBJ2-1; 10 nucleotides agree with TRBD1. V trimming: 4 bases; J trimming: 4 bases; junction bases outside the gene matches: 11. The CDR3 contains 17 residues. CDR1 and CDR2 from the germline V gene are SGDLS and YYNGEE. The CDR3 spells CASSPGQGGPSYNEQFF. The CDR3, as DNA: TGTGCCAGCAGCCCAGGACAGGGGGGACCATCGTACAATGAGCAGTTCTTC.

The V gene is TRBV5-5, the J gene TRBJ1-1; the D is unclear. Germline V gene lookup returns CDR1 SGHKS and CDR2 YYEKEE (reference sequence). There are 13 residues in the CDR3. The V gene lost 4 bases and the J gene lost 4 bases, with 11 bases spanning the gap. The DNA for the CDR3 is TGTGCCAGCAGCCTGACTCAAACCACTGAAGCTTTCTTT. Translation: CASSLTQTTEAFF. The full variable domain, rest sourced from reference TRBV5-5 and TRBJ1-1, is DAGVTQSPTHLIKTRGQQVTLRCSPISGHKSVSWYQQVLGQGPQFIFQYYEKEERGRGNFPDRFSARQFPNYSSELNVNALLLGDSALYLCASSLTQTTEAFFGQGTRLTVV.

This clone was recorded many times. This sequence joins TRBV5-4 and TRBJ2-7, with a possible D match to TRBD1 (7 bases). The CDR3 sequence is 18 residues long. CDR1 and CDR2 from the germline V gene are SGHNT and YYREEE (reference sequence). V lost 0 bases and J lost 5, with 24 bases in between. Here the CDR3 DNA reads TGTGCCAGCAGCTTGGCCTTGGACAGGATGGGGGGAGTTGACGAGCAGTACTTC. Amino acids: CASSLALDRMGGVDEQYF.

The rearrangement links TRBV28 to TRBJ2-7; 9 positions match TRBD2. Trimming at V came to 3 bases and at J to 2 bases, leaving 2 bases not matched to a gene. The CDR3 consists of 14 residues. CDR1 MDHEN and CDR2 SYDVKM come from the germline V gene. The CDR3 coding sequence is TGTGCCAGCAGTTTCGCGGGAGGGCCCTACGAGCAGTACTTC. It is translated as CASSFAGGPYEQYF.

This chain connects TRBV9 to TRBJ2-7, with 9 positions matching TRBD1. The CDR3 is made up of 15 amino acids. Per germline, CDR1 SGDLS and CDR2 YYNGEE. The ends lost 4 bases at V and 3 bases at J; junction bases unmatched: 8. The CDR3 DNA reads TGTGCCAGCAGCCCGGGACAGGGTCTAAACTACGAGCAGTACTTC. Amino acids: CASSPGQGLNYEQYF.

The V and J genes are TRBV6-5 and TRBJ2-3; no definite D call. The CDR3 has 14 amino acids. V lost 7 bases and J 1 base, leaving 12 bases between the germline ends. Germline V lookup: CDR1 MNHEY, CDR2 SVGAGI. The CDR3 reads CASNARHGTDTQYF. CDR3 bases: TGTGCCAGCAACGCCAGACATGGCACAGATACGCAGTATTTT.

The chain is built from TRBV2 and TRBJ2-1, with 9 bases identical to TRBD1. After removal of 1 base from V and 12 bases from J, the junction contained 1 base not matched to a gene. CDR3 length: 12 amino acids. Germline V CDR1 and CDR2: SNHLY, FYNNEI. The CDR3 reads CASSEVGQGQFF. The CDR3 nucleotides are TGTGCCAGCAGTGAAGTGGGACAGGGGCAGTTCTTC. The full variable domain, in which reference TRBV2 and TRBJ2-1 provide the parts outside the CDR3, is EPEVTQTPSHQVTQMGQEVILRCVPISNHLYFYWYRQILGQKVEFLVSFYNNEISEKSEIFDDQFSVERPDGSNFTLKIRSTKLEDSAMYFCASSEVGQGQFFGPGTRLTVL.

The V gene is TRBV30, the J gene TRBJ2-3; 11 nucleotides match TRBD1. The V gene end was trimmed by 8 bases and the J gene end by 3 bases; junction bases not matched to a gene: 4. From germline, CDR1 is GTSNPN and CDR2 SVGIG (reference sequence). The CDR3 totals 13 residues. The CDR3 spells CANRDRGTDTQYF. CDR3 coding DNA: TGTGCCAACCGGGACAGGGGGACAGATACGCAGTATTTT.

This chain joins TRBV6-5 and TRBJ2-1; the D is unclear. Germline V CDR1 and CDR2: MNHEY, SVGAGI. Deletions cut 7 bases from V and 9 bases from J, with 16 bases between. The CDR3 is 13 residues long. This CDR3 reads CASIHRQSTEQFF. The CDR3 DNA is TGTGCCAGCATTCATAGACAATCTACTGAGCAGTTCTTC.

The rearrangement uses TRBV4-1 and TRBJ2-1; 12 nucleotides line up with TRBD2. The CDR3 runs to 15 residues. The ends lost 4 bases at V and 8 bases at J; junction bases unmatched: 6. In germline, CDR1 is MGHRA, CDR2 YSYEKL. CDR3 residues: CASSLASGRAYEQFF. The CDR3 DNA reads as TGCGCCAGCAGCCTAGCTAGCGGGAGGGCCTATGAGCAGTTCTTC.

This sequence joins TRBV11-2 and TRBJ2-1; 11 bases match TRBD2. The junction had 8 bases not matched to a gene; V was cut back by 6 bases and J by 7 bases. This CDR3 is built from 15 residues. Germline-derived CDR1 and CDR2 are SGHAT and FQNNGV. DNA of the CDR3: TGTGCCAGCAGGGTACTAGCGGGAGATTGGAATGAGCAGTTCTTC. Its translation is CASRVLAGDWNEQFF.

The rearrangement links TRBV28 to TRBJ2-1; D is ambiguous. Germline V CDR1 and CDR2: MDHEN, SYDVKM. This CDR3 comprises 14 residues. V lost 5 bases, J lost 4 bases, and 12 bases lay in between. The CDR3 DNA follows: TGTGCCAGCAGTCGTCCAGAATCATACAATGAGCAGTTCTTC. Protein: CASSRPESYNEQFF.

The gene calls are TRBV5-1 and TRBJ1-2; 11 positions agree with TRBD1. Germline V gene data show CDR1 as SGHRS and CDR2 as YFSETQ. The CDR3 is 14 residues long. V lost 4 bases and J lost 8; bases outside the gene matches: 7. The CDR3 region has the DNA TGCGCCAGCAGCGGGACAGGGGGAGTAAAAGGCTACACCTTC. Translating gives CASSGTGGVKGYTF.

The chain links TRBV11-2 to TRBJ1-5; 7 bases fit TRBD1. The V segment lost 5 bases and the J segment 3 bases; nucleotides outside the gene matches: 10. Germline lookup yields CDR1 SGHAT and CDR2 FQNNGV. CDR3 length: 16 residues. As DNA, the CDR3 is TGTGCCAGCAGCCGACGCAGGGGGATGGTCAATCAGCCCCAGCATTTT. This sequence encodes CASSRRRGMVNQPQHF.

The genes are TRBV18 and TRBJ2-7, with 8 bases aligning to TRBD1. The CDR3 runs to 15 residues. CDR1 and CDR2 (germline): KGHSH, LQKENI. V dropped 0 bases and J dropped 4; count of bases not matched to a gene: 5. The DNA for the CDR3 is TGTGCCAGCTCACCACCCCGTACAGGGGGGTACGAGCAGTACTTC. Translation gives CASSPPRTGGYEQYF.

This rearrangement joins TRBV5-1 to TRBJ2-1; 12 nucleotides agree with TRBD1. The germline V gene has CDR1 SGHRS and CDR2 YFSETQ. V shed 5 bases and J 8 bases; nucleotides not matched to a gene: 5. There are 14 residues in the CDR3. CDR3 in DNA: TGCGCCAGCAGGACCGGGACAGGGGGCGATGAGCAGTTCTTC. It is translated as CASRTGTGGDEQFF. Looking up the rest from reference TRBV5-1 and TRBJ2-1 gives the full variable domain: KAGVTQTPRYLIKTRGQQVTLSCSPISGHRSVSWYQQTPGQGLQFLFEYFSETQRNKGNFPGRFSGRQFSNSRSEMNVSTLELGDSALYLCASRTGTGGDEQFFGPGTRLTVL.

The genes are TRBV7-9 and TRBJ2-7, with 11 bases fitting TRBD2. Germline V lookup: CDR1 SEHNR, CDR2 FQNEAQ (reference sequence). V gave up 5 bases and J gave up 0 bases; unmatched junction bases: 6. The CDR3 loop spans 16 amino acids. The DNA of the CDR3 is TGTGCCAGCAGCCGTAGCGGGAGGGGGAGCTCCTACGAGCAGTACTTC. Residues: CASSRSGRGSSYEQYF.

J is TRBJ1-5 and V is TRBV19; TRBD1 agrees at 7 bases. V gave up 5 bases and J gave up 0 bases; unmatched junction bases: 13. This CDR3 contains 18 residues. CDR1 LNHDA and CDR2 SQIVND come from the germline V gene (reference sequence). The CDR3: CASSSRNTGADSNQPQHF. CDR3 in DNA: TGTGCCAGTAGTTCTCGAAACACAGGGGCCGATAGCAATCAGCCCCAGCATTTT.

The chain's CDR3 is CASSQDATGGYEQYF. The CDR3 DNA sequence: TGCGCCAGCAGCCAAGACGCGACAGGCGGCTACGAGCAGTACTTC. The chain couples TRBV4-1 to TRBJ2-7; D might be TRBD1 (6 bases). The CDR3 totals 15 residues. Germline assignment: CDR1 MGHRA and CDR2 YSYEKL. The V end was cut by 0 bases, the J end by 3 bases, with 12 bases between.

The V gene is TRBV27, the J gene TRBJ2-3; 9 bases agree with TRBD1. Germline V gives CDR1 MNHEY, CDR2 SMNVEV (reference sequence). With 6 bases clipped from V and 2 bases from J, the junction kept 6 bases outside the gene matches. There are 15 residues in the CDR3. CDR3 in amino acids: CASRGTGNPTDTQYF. DNA for the CDR3: TGTGCCAGCAGGGGGACAGGGAACCCCACAGATACGCAGTATTTT.

This chain links TRBV21-1 with TRBJ2-7; TRBD2, the D gene given by the table, was not confirmed from the DNA. TRBV21-1 is classified as a pseudogene. The CDR3 loop spans 15 amino acids. The CDR3 spells CASSKVKDGTYEQYF. The CDR3 nucleotides are TGTGCCAGCAGCAAAGTAAAGGACGGGACCTACGAGCAGTACTTC.

The chain carries TRBV6-5 and TRBJ2-2; 9 nucleotides agree with TRBD2. The V gene's germline CDR1 is MNHEY and CDR2 SVGAGI. The CDR3 has 14 amino acids. After removal of 4 bases from V and 7 bases from J, the junction contained 4 bases not matched to a gene. The CDR3 spells CASSFGLANGELFF. CDR3 bases: TGTGCCAGCAGTTTCGGACTAGCGAACGGGGAGCTGTTTTTT.

The chain links TRBV15 to TRBJ2-2, with a tentative D call TRBD1 (6 bases). The V end lost 1 base, the J end lost 0 bases, and 15 bases lay between the germline ends. There are 18 residues in the CDR3. Germline V gene data show CDR1 as LNHNV and CDR2 as YYDKDF (reference sequence). As DNA, the CDR3 is TGTGCCACCAGCAGAGTTAGGACAGTGGAAACGAACACCGGGGAGCTGTTTTTT. Its protein is CATSRVRTVETNTGELFF.

This chain joins TRBV6-1 and TRBJ1-2; maybe TRBD1 (5 bases). With 2 bases removed from V and 4 bases from J, the gap between germline ends came to 17 bases. Germline-derived CDR1 and CDR2 are MNHNS and SASEGT. This CDR3 contains 16 residues. CDR3 in amino acids: CASSELPGSHSYGYTF. CDR3 nucleotides: TGTGCCAGCAGTGAACTTCCAGGGTCTCACAGCTATGGCTACACCTTC.

This chain uses TRBV28 with TRBJ2-7; D is undetermined. Trimming took off 7 bases at V and 3 bases at J, with 13 bases between the two ends. CDR3 length equals 13 residues. Germline V gene lookup returns CDR1 MDHEN and CDR2 SYDVKM. The CDR3 loop reads CASTTQAGYEQYF. CDR3 coding DNA: TGTGCCAGCACTACTCAGGCAGGCTACGAGCAGTACTTC. Using reference TRBV28 and TRBJ2-7 for the parts outside the CDR3, the full variable domain is DVKVTQSSRYLVKRTGEKVFLECVQDMDHENMFWYRQDPGLGLRLIYFSYDVKMKEKGDIPEGYSVSREKKERFSLILESASTNQTSMYLCASTTQAGYEQYFGPGTRLTVT.

The chain employs TRBV30 and TRBJ1-4; D might be TRBD1 (5 bases). Germline V lookup: CDR1 GTSNPN, CDR2 SVGIG (reference sequence). This CDR3 is 19 amino acids long. Trimming pared 3 bases from V and 4 bases from J, leaving 27 bases between. CDR3 sequence reads: CAWSQPAGRGEDRNEKLFF. CDR3 coding DNA: TGTGCCTGGAGCCAGCCTGCGGGAAGAGGGGAGGACCGTAATGAAAAACTGTTTTTT.

This chain connects TRBV4-1 to TRBJ1-5; no firm D call. The CDR3 runs 13 residues. V was pared by 1 base and J by 5 bases, with 6 bases between. Looked up from germline, CDR1 is MGHRA and CDR2 is YSYEKL. CDR3 in DNA: TGCGCCAGCAGCCAAGGTCCGGATCAGCCCCAGCATTTT. Translation gives CASSQGPDQPQHF.